These 8 T cell receptor beta chains came from one sample sequenced in a study of PD-1 blockade in mismatch repair-deficient tumors. The method was immunoSEQ multiplex PCR; TCRdb's version includes in-frame clones alone and lacks a portion of them. The data show 70,000 to 95,000 clones, 80% to 90% seen once. The sequencing used peripheral blood, collected 44 weeks after starting pembrolizumab. The receptors stem from an adult with mismatch repair-deficient cancer.

CDR3 nucleotides: TGCGCCAGCGGGACAGGGTCCTATGGCTACACCTTC. The encoded protein is CASGTGSYGYTF. This chain links TRBV5-1 with TRBJ1-2; 9 nucleotides agree with TRBD1. Germline V lookup: CDR1 SGHRS, CDR2 YFSETQ. The J segment lost 4 bases and the V segment lost 7 bases, leaving 2 bases of the junction unmatched. This CDR3 has 12 residues.

The V and J genes are TRBV18 and TRBJ1-5; D not resolved. The CDR3 loop spans 15 amino acids. The germline V gene encodes CDR1 KGHSH and CDR2 LQKENI. The V end was cut by 3 bases, the J end by 0 bases, with 9 bases between. CDR3 sequence reads: CASSPTEYSNQPQHF. The CDR3 DNA reads TGTGCCAGCTCACCGACGGAATATAGCAATCAGCCCCAGCATTTT. The full variable domain, its missing parts supplied by reference TRBV18 and TRBJ1-5, is NAGVMQNPRHLVRRRGQEARLRCSPMKGHSHVYWYRQLPEEGLKFMVYLQKENIIDESGMPKERFSAEFPKEGPSILRIQQVVRGDSAAYFCASSPTEYSNQPQHFGDGTRLSIL.

The J gene is TRBJ2-5, the V gene TRBV6-1; maybe TRBD1 (6 bases). The germline V gene has CDR1 MNHNS and CDR2 SASEGT. Trimming cost V 0 bases and J 9 bases, with 20 bases left between them. The CDR3 loop spans 16 amino acids. CDR3 in DNA: TGTGCCAGCAGTGAAGCCCGGGACACCCGATCGTTGGCCCAGTACTTC. Encoded protein: CASSEARDTRSLAQYF.

This chain joins TRBV2 and TRBJ1-3; D remains ambiguous. V gave up 4 bases and J gave up 4 bases, with 11 bases separating them. Germline V gene sequence: CDR1 SNHLY, CDR2 FYNNEI. This CDR3 has 14 amino acids. The CDR3 nucleotides are TGTGCCAGCAGTGGATGGGGATCCGGAAACACCATATATTTT. It translates to CASSGWGSGNTIYF.

This clone was counted once. The chain joins TRBV7-2 to TRBJ2-4; D possibly uses TRBD1 or TRBD2 (5 bases each). The V gene lost 5 bases and the J gene lost 7 bases, with 18 bases spanning the gap. Per germline, CDR1 SGHTA and CDR2 FQGNSA. The CDR3 has 15 residues. The CDR3 DNA follows: TGTGCCAGCAGCCAAGGGACGCAGCTGAGGAACATTCAGTACTTC. Translated: CASSQGTQLRNIQYF.

The rearrangement links TRBV7-9 to TRBJ2-1; D is perhaps TRBD2 (5 bases). V was clipped by 2 bases and J by 8 bases, with 10 bases between them. There are 13 residues in the CDR3. Germline CDR1 reads SEHNR; CDR2 reads FQNEAQ (reference sequence). CDR3 amino acids: CASSLMGDHEQFF. The CDR3 nucleotides read TGTGCCAGCAGCTTAATGGGAGACCATGAGCAGTTCTTC.

V and J are TRBV5-1 and TRBJ2-5; TRBD1 agrees at 7 bases. The junction had 5 bases not matched to a gene; V was cut back by 4 bases and J by 5 bases. From germline, CDR1 is SGHRS and CDR2 YFSETQ. The length of the CDR3 is 13 residues. The CDR3 region is CASSGTGVETQYF. Written as DNA, the CDR3 is TGCGCCAGCAGCGGCACAGGGGTGGAGACCCAGTACTTC.

The chain carries TRBV14 and TRBJ1-1; D gene uncertain. V was cut by 1 base and J by 1 base, with 10 bases left in between. This CDR3 comprises 15 residues. Germline V gene data show CDR1 as SGHDN and CDR2 as FVKESK. This CDR3 is CASSQVSERNTEAFF. CDR3 sequence (DNA): TGTGCCAGCAGCCAAGTGTCAGAGAGGAACACTGAAGCTTTCTTT.